Described below is a single T cell receptor beta chain sequence and its context. This specimen comes from a study of control samples from healthy donors and cancer patients. Germline V gene sequence: CDR1 LGHNA, CDR2 YNFKEQ. The CDR3 covers 16 residues. The J segment lost 4 bases and the V segment lost 0 bases, leaving 6 bases of the junction unmatched. TCRdb keeps only in-frame clones here, not all; method: immunoSEQ multiplex PCR. There are tens of thousands of clones in the sample; around 80% occur only once, and around 10% lies in the top ten. The receptor's source is a man between 70 and 80 years old in good health. Sequencing was performed on blood. This rearrangement joins TRBV4-2 to TRBJ2-1; 7 bases match TRBD2. The CDR3 DNA reads TGTGCCAGCAGCCAAGAGAAGAGCGGGGCATACAATGAGCAGTTCTTC. This sequence encodes CASSQEKSGAYNEQFF.